A selection of T cell receptor beta chains follows, all from one sample in a study of multiple sclerosis patients with progressive multifocal leukoencephalopathy. Libraries were prepared by immunoSEQ multiplex PCR; TCRdb keeps only in-frame clonotypes and omits some of them. The table lists under 30,000 clones, roughly 86% of them singletons. The input for sequencing was PBMCs, taken from a patient treated with natalizumab. Source of these receptors: a human donor with multiple sclerosis. The CDR3 runs from the conserved cysteine through the conserved F or W. The D gene is left open where the match is weak. Size is omitted from some rows. Given values are once, few, many or a class for expanded clones.

J | length | V | D | size | CDR3 | DNA
TRBJ2-2 | 14 | TRBV7-3 | TRBD1 | NA | CASSSTGDSGELFF | TGTGCCAGCAGCTCCACAGGGGATTCCGGGGAGCTGTTTTTT
TRBJ1-6 | 16 | TRBV7-6 | NA | NA | CASRRDPSSYNSPLHF | TGTGCCAGCAGACGGGACCCGAGCTCCTATAATTCACCCCTCCACTTT
TRBJ1-3 | 15 | TRBV6-5 | NA | NA | CASSYGGAAGNTIYF | TGTGCCAGCAGTTACGGGGGGGCGGCTGGAAACACCATATATTTT
TRBJ2-1 | 16 | TRBV7-2 | NA | NA | CASSRKAGLDYNEQFF | TGTGCCAGCAGTCGTAAAGCGGGCCTTGACTACAATGAGCAGTTCTTC
TRBJ1-1 | 16 | TRBV19 | TRBD1 | NA | CASSIGGQGARTEAFF | TGTGCCAGTAGTATAGGAGGGCAGGGGGCACGCACTGAAGCTTTCTTT
TRBJ2-2 | 16 | TRBV6-6 | NA | NA | CATRAPDGLNTGELFF | TGTGCCACCCGAGCCCCGGACGGACTAAACACCGGGGAGCTGTTTTTT
TRBJ2-3 | 18 | TRBV27 | TRBD2 | NA | CASSLRREGGSRTDTQYF | TGTGCCAGCAGTTTAAGGCGGGAGGGCGGGAGCCGCACAGATACGCAGTATTTT
TRBJ2-7 | 16 | TRBV7-8 | TRBD1 | NA | CASSLADRGLLGEQYF | TGTGCCAGCAGCTTAGCGGACAGGGGGCTGTTGGGCGAGCAGTACTTC
TRBJ2-3 | 15 | TRBV5-6 | NA | NA | CASSHQGRIPDTQYF | TGTGCCAGCAGTCACCAGGGCCGGATTCCAGATACGCAGTATTTT
TRBJ1-1 | 14 | TRBV6-5 | NA | NA | CASSYQGEATEAFF | TGTGCCAGCAGTTACCAAGGGGAGGCCACTGAAGCTTTCTTT
TRBJ2-7 | 18 | TRBV7-2 | NA | NA | CASSLDRRTFLNSYEQYF | TGTGCCAGCAGCTTAGACAGGCGGACCTTCCTAAATTCCTACGAGCAGTACTTC
TRBJ2-1 | 13 | TRBV5-4 | NA | NA | CASSYRSYNEQFF | TGTGCCAGCAGCTATAGGTCCTACAATGAGCAGTTCTTC
TRBJ1-2 | 13 | TRBV6-1 | NA | NA | CASSNLGGYGYTF | TGTGCCAGCAGCAATCTGGGGGGTTATGGCTACACCTTC
TRBJ2-7 | 11 | TRBV7-9 | NA | NA | CASRREGEQYF | TGTGCCAGCAGACGGGAAGGGGAGCAGTACTTC
TRBJ2-3 | 19 | TRBV10-1 | TRBD2 | NA | CASSKRLIEREGGPDTQYF | TGCGCCAGCAGCAAGCGCTTAATTGAGCGGGAGGGCGGGCCAGATACGCAGTATTTT
TRBJ1-1 | 14 | TRBV7-6 | TRBD1 | NA | CASSPRTGNTEAFF | TGTGCCAGCAGCCCCCGGACAGGGAACACTGAAGCTTTCTTT
TRBJ1-2 | 12 | TRBV7-9 | NA | NA | CASTIWGLGYTF | TGTGCCAGCACCATTTGGGGGCTCGGCTACACCTTC
TRBJ1-5 | 15 | TRBV15 | NA | few | CATSRSAGGGQPQHF | TGTGCCACCAGCAGAAGTGCGGGGGGGGGTCAGCCCCAGCATTTT